This T cell receptor beta chain appears in the sequencing data of a study of cytomegalovirus exposure and HLA in healthy donors. This clone has just one count. A read error may produce the germline difference seen at one junction end. Primers included in the PCR were 60 Vbeta and 13 Jbeta primers. Generated by immunoSEQ multiplex PCR, the TCRdb table keeps only in-frame clones and is missing some. Among about 150,000 clones, about four fifths were seen once, and the ten largest hold around 4.8%. Germline V CDR1 and CDR2: SEHNR, FQNEAQ (reference sequence). This CDR3 spans 14 amino acids. The chain couples TRBV7-9 to TRBJ2-5; 10 positions agree with TRBD1. The origin of this receptor is a man between 18 and 35 years old in good health and CMV-seronegative. The sample comprised PBMCs. The CDR3 DNA is TGTTCCAGCAGCACCGACAGGGGGCGGGAGACCCAGTACTTC. Protein product: CSSSTDRGRETQYF.